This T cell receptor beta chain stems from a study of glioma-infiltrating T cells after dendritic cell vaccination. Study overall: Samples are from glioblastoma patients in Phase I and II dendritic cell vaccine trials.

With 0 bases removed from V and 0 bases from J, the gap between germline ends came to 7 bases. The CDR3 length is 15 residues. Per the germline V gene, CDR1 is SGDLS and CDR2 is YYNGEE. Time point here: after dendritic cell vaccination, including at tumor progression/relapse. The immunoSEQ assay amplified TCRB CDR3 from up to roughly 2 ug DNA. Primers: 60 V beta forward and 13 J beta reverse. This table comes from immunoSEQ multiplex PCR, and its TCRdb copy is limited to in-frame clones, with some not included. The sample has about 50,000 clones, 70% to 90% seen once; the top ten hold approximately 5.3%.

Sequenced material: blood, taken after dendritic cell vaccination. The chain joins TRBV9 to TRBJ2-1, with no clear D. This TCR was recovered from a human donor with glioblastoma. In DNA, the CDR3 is TGTGCCAGCAGCGTAGACTCCCGCTCCTACAATGAGCAGTTCTTC. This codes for CASSVDSRSYNEQFF.